This T cell receptor (beta chain) was captured by sequencing in a study of persistence of HIV-infected CD4 T cells. Study details: Suppressive ART had lasted a median of approximately 8 years. Points from the study as a whole: Degenerate expanded CDR3beta sequences were enriched among CMV- and Gag-responding cells.

The immunoSEQ assay was version 4, run in survey mode. Clones were read by immunoSEQ multiplex PCR, and TCRdb kept only the in-frame ones, dropping some. The sample lists some 41,000 clones, about nine tenths occurring once. Per germline, CDR1 MNHEY and CDR2 SVGAGI. V lost 2 bases, J lost 6 bases, and 16 bases lay in between. The CDR3 covers 15 residues. This clone appeared a single time. Its antigen is unknown. Cells were stimulated nonspecifically with anti-CD3/anti-CD28 magnetic beads. Sorting of responding CD4+ T cells relied on upregulated CD40 ligand together with CD69. V usage is TRBV6-5 and J usage is TRBJ1-2, with TRBD1 as a possible D gene (6 bases). The receptor's source is an adult man with HIV who was CMV-seropositive. The source was CD4+ T cells sorted from PBMCs after roughly 20-hour stimulation, collected from a patient who received antiretroviral therapy. The CDR3 is CASSYQAGTIDGYTF. Here the CDR3 DNA reads TGTGCCAGCAGTTACCAAGCCGGGACAATTGATGGCTACACCTTC.